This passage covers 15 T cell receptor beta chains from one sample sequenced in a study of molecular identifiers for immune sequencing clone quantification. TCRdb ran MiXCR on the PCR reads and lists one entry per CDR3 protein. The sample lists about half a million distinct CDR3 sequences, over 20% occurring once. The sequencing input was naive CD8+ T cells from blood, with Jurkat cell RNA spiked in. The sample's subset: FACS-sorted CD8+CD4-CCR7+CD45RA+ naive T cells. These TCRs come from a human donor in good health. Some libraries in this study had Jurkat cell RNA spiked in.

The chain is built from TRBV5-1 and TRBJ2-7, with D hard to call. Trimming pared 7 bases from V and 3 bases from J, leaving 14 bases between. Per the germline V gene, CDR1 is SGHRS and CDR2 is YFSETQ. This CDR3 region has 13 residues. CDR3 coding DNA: TGCGCCAGCGCAGTTGCCCCAGACTACGAGCAGTACTTC. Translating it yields CASAVAPDYEQYF.

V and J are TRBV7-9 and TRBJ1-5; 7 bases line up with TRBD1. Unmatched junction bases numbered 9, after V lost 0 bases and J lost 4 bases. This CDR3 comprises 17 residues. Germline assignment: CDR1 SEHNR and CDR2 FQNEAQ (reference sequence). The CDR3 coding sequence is TGTGCCAGCAGCTTAGCTGGGGCGCAGGGGGGGAATCAGCCCCAGCATTTT. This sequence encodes CASSLAGAQGGNQPQHF. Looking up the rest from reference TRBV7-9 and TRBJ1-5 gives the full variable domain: DTGVSQNPRHKITKRGQNVTFRCDPISEHNRLYWYRQTLGQGPEFLTYFQNEAQLEKSRLLSDRFSAERPKGSFSTLEIQRTEQGDSAMYLCASSLAGAQGGNQPQHFGDGTRLSIL.

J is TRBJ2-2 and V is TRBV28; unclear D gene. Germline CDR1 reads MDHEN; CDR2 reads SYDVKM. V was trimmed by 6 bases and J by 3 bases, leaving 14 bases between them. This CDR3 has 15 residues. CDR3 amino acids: CASSAMVHDTGELFF. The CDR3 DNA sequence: TGTGCCAGCAGCGCCATGGTTCACGACACCGGGGAGCTGTTTTTT.

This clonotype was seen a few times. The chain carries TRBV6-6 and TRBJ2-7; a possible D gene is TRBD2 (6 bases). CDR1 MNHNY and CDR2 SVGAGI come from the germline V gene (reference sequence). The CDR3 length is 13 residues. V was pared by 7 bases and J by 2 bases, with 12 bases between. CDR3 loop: CASTGTLTYEQYF. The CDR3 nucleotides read TGTGCCAGCACTGGGACTCTTACCTACGAGCAGTACTTC.

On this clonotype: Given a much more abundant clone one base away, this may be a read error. The CDR3 DNA reads as TGTGCCAGCGGTTTAAAGTCGACAGGGAGACTTTGGGCTGAAGCTTTCTTT. As protein: CASGLKSTGRLWAEAFF. The chain has TRBV27 and TRBJ1-1; 7 nucleotides match TRBD1. Germline V gene sequence: CDR1 MNHEY, CDR2 SMNVEV (reference sequence). This CDR3 comprises 17 residues.

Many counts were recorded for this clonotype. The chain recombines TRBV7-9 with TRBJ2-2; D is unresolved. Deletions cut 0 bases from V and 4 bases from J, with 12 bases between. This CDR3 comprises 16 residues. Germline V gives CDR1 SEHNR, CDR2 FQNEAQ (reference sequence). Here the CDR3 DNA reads TGTGCCAGCAGCTTAGCGCTCTCATCGAGCACCGGGGAGCTGTTTTTT. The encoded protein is CASSLALSSSTGELFF.

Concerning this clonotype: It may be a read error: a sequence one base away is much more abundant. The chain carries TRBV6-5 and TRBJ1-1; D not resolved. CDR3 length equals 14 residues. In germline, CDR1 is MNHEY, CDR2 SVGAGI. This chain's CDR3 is CTSSHLSGNTEAFF. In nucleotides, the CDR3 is TGTACCAGCAGTCACCTGTCTGGGAACACTGAAGCTTTCTTT.

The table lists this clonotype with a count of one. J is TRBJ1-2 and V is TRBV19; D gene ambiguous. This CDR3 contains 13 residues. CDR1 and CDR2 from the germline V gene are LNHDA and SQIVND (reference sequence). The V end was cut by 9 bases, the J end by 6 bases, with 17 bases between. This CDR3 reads CASSDGGRNGYTF. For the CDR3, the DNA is TGTGCCAGCTCTGACGGAGGGAGGAATGGCTACACCTTC.

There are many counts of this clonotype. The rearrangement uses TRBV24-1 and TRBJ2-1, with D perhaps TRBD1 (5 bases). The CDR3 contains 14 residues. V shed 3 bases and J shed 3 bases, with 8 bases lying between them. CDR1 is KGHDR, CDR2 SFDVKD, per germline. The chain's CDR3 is CATSDTTDYNEQFF. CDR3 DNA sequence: TGTGCCACCAGTGATACGACAGACTACAATGAGCAGTTCTTC.

CDR3 nucleotide sequence: TGTGCCAGCAGCGAAAGTAAGGGTTACACAAACACTGAAGCTTTCTTT. Residues: CASSESKGYTNTEAFF. This rearrangement joins TRBV28 to TRBJ1-1; no clear D. The CDR3 runs 16 residues. With 6 bases removed from V and 2 bases from J, the gap between germline ends came to 19 bases. Germline CDR1 and CDR2: MDHEN and SYDVKM.

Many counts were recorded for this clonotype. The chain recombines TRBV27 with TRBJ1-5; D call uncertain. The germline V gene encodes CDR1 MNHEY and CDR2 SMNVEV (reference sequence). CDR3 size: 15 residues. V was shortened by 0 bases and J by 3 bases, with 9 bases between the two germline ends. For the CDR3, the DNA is TGTGCCAGCAGTTTATCGTGGCAGATCAATCAGCCCCAGCATTTT. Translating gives CASSLSWQINQPQHF.

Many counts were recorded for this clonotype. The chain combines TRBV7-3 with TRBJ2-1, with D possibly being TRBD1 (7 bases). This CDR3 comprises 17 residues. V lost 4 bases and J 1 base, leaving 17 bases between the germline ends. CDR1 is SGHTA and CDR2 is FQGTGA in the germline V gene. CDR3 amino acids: CASSSAGTDFSYNEQFF. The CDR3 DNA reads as TGTGCCAGCAGCTCTGCGGGGACAGACTTTTCCTACAATGAGCAGTTCTTC. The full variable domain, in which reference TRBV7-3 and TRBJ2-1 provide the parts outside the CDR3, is GAGVSQTPSNKVTEKGKYVELRCDPISGHTALYWYRQSLGQGPEFLIYFQGTGAADDSGLPNDRFFAVRPEGSVSTLKIQRTERGDSAVYLCASSSAGTDFSYNEQFFGPGTRLTVL.

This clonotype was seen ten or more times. The CDR3 loop is CASSQTGRAYGYTF. The CDR3 nucleotides are TGTGCCAGCAGTCAAACAGGGAGAGCGTATGGCTACACCTTC. The rearrangement joins TRBV7-9 to TRBJ1-2, with a weak D call TRBD1 (6 bases). V was cut by 6 bases and J by 5 bases, with 16 bases left in between. CDR1 is SEHNR, CDR2 FQNEAQ, per germline (reference sequence). CDR3 size: 14 residues.

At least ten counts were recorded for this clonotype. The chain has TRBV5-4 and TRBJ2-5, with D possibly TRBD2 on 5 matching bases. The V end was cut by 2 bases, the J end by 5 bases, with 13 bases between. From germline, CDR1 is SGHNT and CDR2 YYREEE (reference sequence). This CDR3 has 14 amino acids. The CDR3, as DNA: TGTGCCAGCAGCTTTATCGGGGATGGGGAGACCCAGTACTTC. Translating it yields CASSFIGDGETQYF. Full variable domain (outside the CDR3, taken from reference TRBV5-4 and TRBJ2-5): ETGVTQSPTHLIKTRGQQVTLRCSSQSGHNTVSWYQQALGQGPQFIFQYYREEENGRGNFPPRFSGLQFPNYSSELNVNALELDDSALYLCASSFIGDGETQYFGPGTRLLVL.

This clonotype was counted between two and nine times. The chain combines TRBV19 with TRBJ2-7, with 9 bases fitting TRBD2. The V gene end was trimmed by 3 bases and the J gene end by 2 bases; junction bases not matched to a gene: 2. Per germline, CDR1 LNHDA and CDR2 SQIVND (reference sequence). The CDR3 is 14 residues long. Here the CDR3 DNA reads TGTGCCAGTAGTATCTCTAGCGGGACCTACGAGCAGTACTTC. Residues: CASSISSGTYEQYF.